This T cell receptor beta chain was documented in a study of cytomegalovirus exposure and HLA in healthy donors. Study overall: Findings of an earlier analysis included over 95 million unique TCR beta sequences from some 180 million T cells. Study results and limitations: A later analysis reportedly found that, within productive TCRs, an Asian-associated ancestry cluster had fewer N-insertions than the mean observed across the roughly 630 donors. The likely origin of a cluster of highly shared sequence variants was a sequencing artifact.

Concerning this clone itself: Its antigen is as yet unknown.

Vbeta (60) and Jbeta (13) primers were used in the PCR. Original processing methods: An analysis that came later counted some 85 million unique TCR beta chains, 10 million to 11 million shared. The method was immunoSEQ multiplex PCR; TCRdb's version includes in-frame clones alone and lacks a portion of them. That table gives V, J and clone size, and the DNA gave D and trimming. The data show approximately 180,000 clones, 79% seen once. The source is a woman between 50 and 59 years old in good health and CMV-seronegative. The specimen was PBMCs.

Written as DNA, the CDR3 is TGTGCCAGCAGCTTGGCCCTCTACGAGCAGTACTTC. This gives the protein CASSLALYEQYF. This rearrangement joins TRBV5-5 to TRBJ2-7; D remains unclear. V was clipped by 0 bases and J by 3 bases, with 4 bases between them. Germline CDR1 and CDR2: SGHKS and YYEKEE (reference sequence). The CDR3 totals 12 residues.